Each of the 14 T cell receptor beta chains below was sequenced from the same sample in a study of blood T cell repertoires in COVID-19. Measured with immunoSEQ multiplex PCR; TCRdb has only the in-frame clones, and not every one. In the table there are 60,000 or so clones, 80% to 90% of which are singletons. Sequenced input: peripheral blood. The receptors derive from a man between 60 and 75 years old with active or convalescent COVID-19.

This rearrangement joins TRBV7-9 to TRBJ1-6; D unresolved. V lost 5 bases and J 7 bases, leaving 12 bases between the germline ends. CDR1 and CDR2 from the germline V gene are SEHNR and FQNEAQ (reference sequence). This CDR3 has 14 residues. CDR3 bases: TGTGCCAGCAGCAACTTCGCGGGAAATTCACCCCTCCACTTT. It encodes CASSNFAGNSPLHF.

CDR3 residues: CASSYDGTPNEKLFF. The CDR3 coding sequence is TGTGCCAGCAGTTACGACGGGACACCTAATGAAAAACTGTTTTTT. The chain couples TRBV6-5 to TRBJ1-4, with D possibly matching TRBD1 (6 bases). The CDR3 runs to 15 residues. V was pared by 2 bases and J by 3 bases, with 10 bases between. Germline V CDR1 and CDR2: MNHEY, SVGAGI.

The chain has TRBV27 and TRBJ2-7, with D tentatively TRBD2 (7 bases). The CDR3 has 14 residues. V was trimmed by 2 bases and J by 6 bases, leaving 14 bases between them. Germline loops: CDR1 MNHEY, CDR2 SMNVEV (reference sequence). CDR3 protein: CASSLGGGAVEQYF. The CDR3 coding sequence is TGTGCCAGCAGTTTAGGTGGGGGGGCGGTCGAGCAGTACTTC.

This chain connects TRBV18 to TRBJ2-1; D is undetermined. Trimming removed 0 bases at V and 5 bases at J, with 8 bases between. The CDR3 contains 14 residues. Germline lookup yields CDR1 KGHSH and CDR2 LQKENI. This CDR3 is CASSPPVLNNEQFF. The CDR3 DNA is TGTGCCAGCTCACCACCGGTACTTAACAATGAGCAGTTCTTC.

The V and J genes are TRBV5-1 and TRBJ1-4; TRBD1 matches 7 bases. This CDR3 contains 14 residues. Germline loops: CDR1 SGHRS, CDR2 YFSETQ. Trimming cost V 3 bases and J 4 bases; bases outside gene matches: 3. Here the CDR3 reads CASSSGQINEKLFF. As DNA, the CDR3 is TGCGCCAGCAGCTCGGGACAGATTAATGAAAAACTGTTTTTT.

The chain couples TRBV18 to TRBJ2-7; 7 bases match TRBD1. The CDR3 is 15 amino acids. V gave up 1 base and J gave up 2 bases; unmatched junction bases: 5. Germline V gives CDR1 KGHSH, CDR2 LQKENI. CDR3 sequence reads: CASSPLSTGTYEQYF. As DNA, the CDR3 is TGTGCCAGCTCACCACTTTCGACAGGGACCTACGAGCAGTACTTC.

The chain uses TRBV6-6 and TRBJ1-2; 8 bases fit TRBD1. The J segment lost 4 bases and the V segment lost 6 bases, leaving 1 base of the junction unmatched. This CDR3 is 12 amino acids long. The V gene's germline CDR1 is MNHNY and CDR2 SVGAGI (reference sequence). As DNA, the CDR3 is TGTGCCAGCAGAGGACAGGGCTATGGCTACACCTTC. Translation gives CASRGQGYGYTF.

The chain links TRBV23-1 to TRBJ2-3; TRBD1 agrees at 7 bases. TRBV23-1 is an ORF, and what it does is uncertain. This CDR3 contains 19 residues. J was trimmed by 2 bases and V by 0 bases; bases with no gene match: 14. The CDR3 region has the DNA TGCGCCAGCAGTCAATCGCCTATGATGACAGGGTGCAACACAGATACGCAGTATTTT. This translates into CASSQSPMMTGCNTDTQYF.

The chain recombines TRBV28 with TRBJ1-2; the D is unclear. CDR1 is MDHEN, CDR2 SYDVKM, per germline. The V end lost 4 bases, the J end lost 4 bases, and 16 bases lay between the germline ends. The CDR3 extends over 15 amino acids. The CDR3 DNA reads TGTGCCAGCAGTTCCACCGACAAATCAAGCTATGGCTACACCTTC. This codes for CASSSTDKSSYGYTF.

V and J are TRBV7-9 and TRBJ2-7; tentatively, D is TRBD2 (5 bases). The CDR3 length is 18 residues. The V end was cut by 5 bases, the J end by 2 bases, with 25 bases between. Germline V gene data show CDR1 as SEHNR and CDR2 as FQNEAQ (reference sequence). CDR3 nucleotide sequence: TGTGCCAGCAGCCCCCCGGGTGAGGGAGCGATTCCCCCCTACGAGCAGTACTTC. The encoded protein is CASSPPGEGAIPPYEQYF.

The chain combines TRBV5-1 with TRBJ2-1, with D unclear. The CDR3 totals 12 residues. Germline values: CDR1 SGHRS, CDR2 YFSETQ. V was clipped by 0 bases and J by 10 bases, with 8 bases between them. The CDR3 DNA sequence: TGCGCCAGCAGCTTGGGTTTACGGGAGCAGTTCTTC. It specifies CASSLGLREQFF.

This chain uses TRBV11-2 with TRBJ2-3; a weak D match, TRBD1 (6 bases). This CDR3 is 15 amino acids long. The germline gives CDR1 SGHAT, CDR2 FQNNGV. Trimming took 3 bases from V and 2 from J, leaving 12 bases between them. The CDR3 DNA reads as TGTGCCAGCAGCTTCAGTGGACAGTCCACAGATACGCAGTATTTT. Translated: CASSFSGQSTDTQYF.

This clone was recorded only once. The chain couples TRBV11-1 to TRBJ1-2; 10 nucleotides align to TRBD1. The germline V gene encodes CDR1 SGHAT and CDR2 FQDESV (reference sequence). The V segment lost 5 bases and the J segment 3 bases; nucleotides outside the gene matches: 9. The CDR3 length is 16 residues. The CDR3 DNA reads TGTGCCAGCAGCCTATCCGGACAGGGGGGGGACTATGGCTACACCTTC. Translated, it gives CASSLSGQGGDYGYTF.

The CDR3 here is CASSQSGATDTQYF. The CDR3 coding sequence is TGTGCCAGCTCCCAGAGCGGGGCCACAGATACGCAGTATTTT. The gene calls are TRBV18 and TRBJ2-3; 7 bases are a match to TRBD2. The J segment lost 2 bases and the V segment lost 6 bases, leaving 5 bases of the junction unmatched. Germline V gene sequence: CDR1 KGHSH, CDR2 LQKENI. The CDR3 has 14 residues.